The 9 T cell receptor beta chains reported below all come from one sample, sequenced in a study of blood T cell repertoires in COVID-19. Data came from immunoSEQ multiplex PCR; TCRdb stores just in-frame clones and leaves some out. The sample consists of 250,000 to 350,000 clones, less than 85% of them appearing once. Material: peripheral blood. These receptors originate from a human donor with COVID-19, enrolled during active disease. The donor label of this sample is uncertain.

The V call is TRBV2, the J call TRBJ1-5, with D perhaps matching TRBD1 (6 bases). V lost 2 bases to trimming and J lost 7 bases, with 9 bases between them. Germline assignment: CDR1 SNHLY and CDR2 FYNNEI. The CDR3 is 13 residues long. The CDR3 is CASSEQGRQPQHF. The CDR3 DNA follows: TGTGCCAGCAGTGAACAGGGGCGGCAGCCCCAGCATTTT. The full variable domain, completed using reference TRBV2 and TRBJ1-5, is EPEVTQTPSHQVTQMGQEVILRCVPISNHLYFYWYRQILGQKVEFLVSFYNNEISEKSEIFDDQFSVERPDGSNFTLKIRSTKLEDSAMYFCASSEQGRQPQHFGDGTRLSIL.

This chain uses TRBV19 with TRBJ2-7; 10 positions agree with TRBD1. V shed 6 bases and J 3 bases; nucleotides not matched to a gene: 8. This CDR3 is built from 15 residues. Germline CDR1 LNHDA, CDR2 SQIVND (reference sequence). As DNA, the CDR3 is TGTGCCAGTAGCGAAACGGGACAGGGGTACTACGAGCAGTACTTC. It is translated as CASSETGQGYYEQYF.

The sample holds many counts of this clone. The rearrangement links TRBV12-3 or TRBV12-4 to TRBJ1-5, with D perhaps TRBD1 (6 bases). The V end lost 6 bases, the J end lost 6 bases, and 9 bases lay between the germline ends. The CDR3 is 12 residues long. CDR3 sequence: CASRVRGQPQHF. CDR3 coding DNA: TGTGCCAGCAGGGTCAGGGGTCAGCCCCAGCATTTT.

The V and J genes are TRBV19 and TRBJ2-1; the D gene is possibly TRBD1 (6 bases). The V gene lost 3 bases and the J gene lost 5 bases, with 8 bases spanning the gap. CDR1 is LNHDA and CDR2 is SQIVND in the germline V gene (reference sequence). The CDR3 is 13 amino acids. In DNA form, the CDR3 reads TGTGCCAGTAGTATGGGACAAAACAATGAGCAGTTCTTC. The encoded protein is CASSMGQNNEQFF.

The gene calls are TRBV5-1 and TRBJ1-1; the D gene is possibly TRBD1 (5 bases). CDR1 is SGHRS, CDR2 YFSETQ, per germline. The length of the CDR3 is 11 residues. The V end was cut by 7 bases, the J end by 5 bases, with 9 bases between. The CDR3 DNA follows: TGCGCCAGCGACGGGGGGACTGAAGCTTTCTTT. It encodes CASDGGTEAFF.

V is TRBV6-2 or TRBV6-3 and J is TRBJ2-5; no clear D. The CDR3 has 12 residues. The germline CDR1 and CDR2 sequences are MNHEY and SVGEGT. With 5 bases removed from V and 7 bases from J, the gap between germline ends came to 11 bases. The CDR3 DNA sequence: TGTGCCAGCAGTCCAATCGGCGGGACCCAGTACTTC. Translated: CASSPIGGTQYF.

Remarks on this clone: At the DNA level, this CDR3 is encoded by other sequences in the same sample as well. This chain links TRBV5-1 with TRBJ2-5; D perhaps matches TRBD1 (5 bases). V was clipped by 1 base and J by 3 bases, with 13 bases between them. The V gene's germline CDR1 is SGHRS and CDR2 YFSETQ. The CDR3 is 15 amino acids. CDR3 amino acids: CASSLLLGREETQYF. The DNA of the CDR3 is TGCGCCAGCAGCTTGCTTCTGGGGCGCGAAGAGACCCAGTACTTC. Full variable domain (rest looked up from reference TRBV5-1 and TRBJ2-5): KAGVTQTPRYLIKTRGQQVTLSCSPISGHRSVSWYQQTPGQGLQFLFEYFSETQRNKGNFPGRFSGRQFSNSRSEMNVSTLELGDSALYLCASSLLLGREETQYFGPGTRLLVL.

This rearrangement joins TRBV20-1 to TRBJ1-5; D uncertain. Germline V lookup: CDR1 DFQATT, CDR2 SNEGSKA (reference sequence). Trimming pared 3 bases from V and 1 base from J, leaving 7 bases between. This CDR3 has 13 residues. This chain's CDR3 is CSASRGSNQPQHF. The CDR3 DNA reads TGCAGTGCTAGTCGGGGAAGCAATCAGCCCCAGCATTTT.

V gene TRBV28 combines with J gene TRBJ1-5; 8 nucleotides agree with TRBD1. CDR1 is MDHEN, CDR2 SYDVKM, per germline. J was trimmed by 2 bases and V by 6 bases; bases with no gene match: 9. The CDR3 is 16 residues long. CDR3 sequence: CASRYDRGVGNQPQHF. Here the CDR3 DNA reads TGTGCCAGCAGATACGACAGGGGCGTTGGCAATCAGCCCCAGCATTTT.